This TCR beta chain stems from a study of cytomegalovirus exposure and HLA in healthy donors. Of note for this clone: Its antigen is not identified.

Per germline, CDR1 MNHNS and CDR2 SASEGT. V gave up 8 bases and J gave up 5 bases; unmatched junction bases: 14. The CDR3 contains 15 residues. A multiplex PCR was run with 60 Vbeta primers and 13 Jbeta primers. TCRdb keeps only in-frame clones here, not all; method: immunoSEQ multiplex PCR. The sample consists of about 100,000 clones, 70% to 80% of them appearing once. Overall study results and limits: Reports described diagnosis of cytomegalovirus status by the classifier as highly specific and sensitive. The HLA-A and HLA-B alleles of most subjects were reportedly predicted accurately from TCR beta sequences. Earlier findings revealed that most TCR beta V segments proved productive either about 87% or about 30% of the time.

V is TRBV6-1 and J is TRBJ1-2; 7 bases map to TRBD1. The sequence was collected from a female donor in good health and CMV-seropositive. Material: PBMCs. CDR3 in amino acids: CASRNDREGGYGYTF. In DNA form, the CDR3 reads TGTGCCAGCCGAAACGACAGGGAAGGGGGATATGGCTACACCTTC.